This is a list of T cell receptor beta chains from one sample in a study of spatial heterogeneity in lung cancer. TCRdb ran MiXCR on the 5' RACE reads and lists one entry per CDR3 protein. The sample consists of 50,000 to 65,000 distinct CDR3 sequences, about 7% of them appearing once. This sample comprised PBMCs, obtained at surgery. These receptors were taken from a female donor with early-stage non-small cell lung cancer. Both conserved end residues are trimmed from each CDR3. Fields, in order: CDR3 protein, J gene, V gene.

SVGREETQY | TRBJ2-5 | TRBV29-1
ASSRGTGMNTEAF | TRBJ1-1 | TRBV12-3/TRBV12-4
ASVEGHGYEQY | TRBJ2-7 | TRBV10-2
ASRLAKNIQY | TRBJ2-4 | TRBV27
ASTAEGSSSYEQY | TRBJ2-7 | TRBV6-2/TRBV6-3
ASSQLLEREQY | TRBJ2-7 | TRBV4-1
SVRANEKLF | TRBJ1-4 | TRBV29-1
ASAGQGYGYT | TRBJ1-2 | TRBV27
ASRPAGRADTQY | TRBJ2-3 | TRBV6-1
ASSLGGGDEKLF | TRBJ1-4 | TRBV28
ASSFQFGADTQY | TRBJ2-3 | TRBV6-5
ASSLLPGLGETQY | TRBJ2-5 | TRBV5-5
SAPLGQGRIEQY | TRBJ2-7 | TRBV20-1
SARIKGGSEPQH | TRBJ1-5 | TRBV20-1
SVARGGRNSYEQY | TRBJ2-7 | TRBV29-1
ASRDTGYEDEQY | TRBJ2-7 | TRBV6-1
SAIPGIAVGETQY | TRBJ2-5 | TRBV20-1
ATSTGQTQY | TRBJ2-5 | TRBV24-1
ASSLLGGGLGDNEQF | TRBJ2-1 | TRBV7-2
ASSRYGDEQY | TRBJ2-7 | TRBV5-6
ATSRDRAETQY | TRBJ2-5 | TRBV15
SARSKTPGGRTEAF | TRBJ1-1 | TRBV20-1
ATSRKRTENSNQPQH | TRBJ1-5 | TRBV15
ASSLAGWGGSEAF | TRBJ1-1 | TRBV7-9
ASKEVNYGYT | TRBJ1-2 | TRBV19
ASSQATRPAQF | TRBJ2-1 | TRBV3-1
ASSGRGSGANVLT | TRBJ2-6 | TRBV2
SAGRTSGGAVKNIQY | TRBJ2-4 | TRBV20-1
ASSFGDRVYEQY | TRBJ2-7 | TRBV27
ASSKGPGGPSTDTQY | TRBJ2-3 | TRBV3-1
ASSFRQGLIAAGYT | TRBJ1-2 | TRBV6-5
ASSRFSGQPQH | TRBJ1-5 | TRBV12-3/TRBV12-4
ASSQPRQGTYEQY | TRBJ2-7 | TRBV5-5
ASSGQGRVGELF | TRBJ2-2 | TRBV11-3
ASSQIRGGRAGELF | TRBJ2-2 | TRBV4-2
ASSPTRTGELF | TRBJ2-2 | TRBV2
ASSQAGYRNTGELF | TRBJ2-2 | TRBV4-2
ASSAETSVTDTQY | TRBJ2-3 | TRBV12-3/TRBV12-4
ASSLAPGNTIY | TRBJ1-3 | TRBV7-2
AISERAGGWQETQY | TRBJ2-5 | TRBV10-3
ASSEGPPGLGAYNEQF | TRBJ2-1 | TRBV6-1
ASRLQGATDTQY | TRBJ2-3 | TRBV3-1
ASSPRLARLQETQY | TRBJ2-5 | TRBV6-6
AWSGGEDQPQH | TRBJ1-5 | TRBV30
ASSFAGGTEAF | TRBJ1-1 | TRBV12-3/TRBV12-4
ASRELTDTQY | TRBJ2-3 | TRBV6-1
SATGTGLSEQY | TRBJ2-7 | TRBV20-1
SAAPGGSVGFEQY | TRBJ2-7 | TRBV20-1
ASRGYGATDTQY | TRBJ2-3 | TRBV14
SAHGVLTEAF | TRBJ1-1 | TRBV20-1
SVEEWNGGELF | TRBJ2-2 | TRBV29-1
ASSYGYYEQF | TRBJ2-1 | TRBV5-6
ASSFWQGREQY | TRBJ2-7 | TRBV5-1
ASSREGTATYEQY | TRBJ2-7 | TRBV2